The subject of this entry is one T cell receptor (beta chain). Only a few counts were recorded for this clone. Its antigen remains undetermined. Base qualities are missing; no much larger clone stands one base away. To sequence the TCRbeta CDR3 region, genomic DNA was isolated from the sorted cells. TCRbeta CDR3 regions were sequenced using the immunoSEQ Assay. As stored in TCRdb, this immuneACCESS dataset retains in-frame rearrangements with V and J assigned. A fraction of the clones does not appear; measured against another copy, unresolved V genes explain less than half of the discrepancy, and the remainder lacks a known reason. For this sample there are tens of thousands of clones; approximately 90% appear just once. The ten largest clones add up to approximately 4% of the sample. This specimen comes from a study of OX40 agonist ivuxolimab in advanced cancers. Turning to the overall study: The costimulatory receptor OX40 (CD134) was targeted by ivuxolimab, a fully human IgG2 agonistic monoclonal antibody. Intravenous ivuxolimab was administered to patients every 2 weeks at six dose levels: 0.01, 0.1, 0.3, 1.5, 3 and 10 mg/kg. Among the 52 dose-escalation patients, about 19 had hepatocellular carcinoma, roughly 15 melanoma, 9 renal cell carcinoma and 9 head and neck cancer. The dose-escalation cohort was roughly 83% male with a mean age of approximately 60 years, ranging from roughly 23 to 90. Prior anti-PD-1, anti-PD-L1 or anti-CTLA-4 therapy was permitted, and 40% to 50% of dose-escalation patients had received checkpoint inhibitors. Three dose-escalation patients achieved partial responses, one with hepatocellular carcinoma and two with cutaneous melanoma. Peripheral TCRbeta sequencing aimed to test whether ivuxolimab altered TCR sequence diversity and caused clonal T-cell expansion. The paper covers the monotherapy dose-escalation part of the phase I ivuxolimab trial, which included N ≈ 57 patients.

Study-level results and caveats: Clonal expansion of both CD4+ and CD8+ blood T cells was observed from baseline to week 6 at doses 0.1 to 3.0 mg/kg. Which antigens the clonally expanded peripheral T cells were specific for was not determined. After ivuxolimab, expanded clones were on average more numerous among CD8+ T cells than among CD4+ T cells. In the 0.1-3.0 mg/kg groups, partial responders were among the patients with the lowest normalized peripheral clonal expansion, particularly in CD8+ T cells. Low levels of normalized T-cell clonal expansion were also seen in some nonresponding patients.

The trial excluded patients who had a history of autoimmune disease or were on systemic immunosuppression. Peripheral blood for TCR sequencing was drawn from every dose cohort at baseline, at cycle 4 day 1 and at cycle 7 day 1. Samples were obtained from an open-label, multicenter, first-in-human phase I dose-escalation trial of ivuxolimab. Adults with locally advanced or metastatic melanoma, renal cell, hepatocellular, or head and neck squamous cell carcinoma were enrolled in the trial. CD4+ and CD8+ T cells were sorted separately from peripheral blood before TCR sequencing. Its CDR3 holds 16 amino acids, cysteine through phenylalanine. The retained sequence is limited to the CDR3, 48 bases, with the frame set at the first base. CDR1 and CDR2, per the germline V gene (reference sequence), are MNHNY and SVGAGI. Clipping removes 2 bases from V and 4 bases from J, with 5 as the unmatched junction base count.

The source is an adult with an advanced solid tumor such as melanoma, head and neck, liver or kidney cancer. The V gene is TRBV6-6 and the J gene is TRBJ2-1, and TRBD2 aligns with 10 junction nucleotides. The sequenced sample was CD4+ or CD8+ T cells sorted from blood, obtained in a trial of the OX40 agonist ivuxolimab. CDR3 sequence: CASSYDGTSDYNEQFF. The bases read TGTGCCAGCAGTTACGATGGGACTAGCGATTACAATGAGCAGTTCTTC.